This T cell receptor (beta chain) came from a study of molecular identifiers for immune sequencing clone quantification. The germline V gene has CDR1 LNHDA and CDR2 SQIVND (reference sequence). V was trimmed by 7 bases and J by 3 bases, leaving 14 bases between them. The CDR3 length is 14 residues. This clonotype was observed many times. TCRdb processed the PCR reads anew with MiXCR; each CDR3 protein has one entry. Altogether about 500,000 distinct CDR3 sequences are present, about a fifth being singletons, with the ten largest covering about 0.78%. This receptor was obtained from a human donor in good health. Some libraries in this study had Jurkat cell RNA spiked in. Sequenced input: naive CD8+ T cells from blood, with Jurkat cell RNA spiked in. Regarding subset: FACS-sorted CD8+CD4-CCR7+CD45RA+ naive T cells. The rearrangement uses TRBV19 and TRBJ2-3; D could derive from TRBD1 or TRBD2 (5 bases each). Here the CDR3 DNA reads TGTGCCAGTACTTGGGGGTCGAGGACAGATACGCAGTATTTT. Protein sequence: CASTWGSRTDTQYF.